This T cell receptor beta chain was recovered during a study of CD8 T cells in ankylosing spondylitis. The study, taken as a whole, reports: Earlier studies detected some motif variants in reactive arthritis synovial fluid and blood. Eight highly homologous variants formed a TCR beta motif that appeared characteristic of ankylosing spondylitis blood.

Library preparation for TCR beta used quantitative 5'-RACE with molecular barcodes. TCRdb passed the 5' RACE reads through MiXCR, listing each CDR3 protein once. The table shows under 850,000 distinct CDR3 sequences, with 19% occurring only once. CDR3 size: 14 residues. Germline lookup yields CDR1 SEHNR and CDR2 FQNEAQ (reference sequence). With 5 bases removed from V and 4 bases from J, the gap between germline ends came to 15 bases. As to this clonotype: The antigen is undetermined.

The sequence was obtained from a male donor with ankylosing spondylitis. Source material: blood, either unsorted or a sorted T cell fraction (not recorded which). The chain recombines TRBV7-9 with TRBJ2-7, with D hard to call. DNA of the CDR3: TGTGCCAGCAGCGAAAAGGACCTGGAGTACGAGCAGTACTTC. This sequence encodes CASSEKDLEYEQYF.